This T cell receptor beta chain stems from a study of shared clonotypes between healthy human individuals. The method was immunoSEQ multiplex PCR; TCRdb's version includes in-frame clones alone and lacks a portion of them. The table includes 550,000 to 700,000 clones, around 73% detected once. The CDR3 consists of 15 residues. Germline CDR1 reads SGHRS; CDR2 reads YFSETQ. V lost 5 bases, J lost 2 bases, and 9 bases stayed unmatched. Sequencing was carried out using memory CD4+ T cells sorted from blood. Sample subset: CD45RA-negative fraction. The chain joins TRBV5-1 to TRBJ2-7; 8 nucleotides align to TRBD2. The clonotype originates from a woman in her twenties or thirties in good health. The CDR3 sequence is CASRLALAETYEQYF. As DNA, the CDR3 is TGCGCCAGCAGACTGGCACTAGCGGAGACCTACGAGCAGTACTTC.